This entry describes one TCR beta chain. Its antigen is still unknown. The sample is drawn from a study of OX40 agonist ivuxolimab in advanced cancers. Germline CDR1 and CDR2: SGHTA and FQGTGA. This CDR3 has 9 amino acids. Trimming removed 7 bases at V and 6 bases at J, with 1 base between. Whole-study findings and limits: The 0.1-3.0 mg/kg partial responders had among the lowest clonal expansion.

Libraries were prepared by immunoSEQ multiplex PCR; TCRdb keeps only in-frame clonotypes and omits some of them. Among 90,000 or so clones, about 93% were seen once, and the ten largest hold more than 0.95%. The V and J genes are TRBV7-3 and TRBJ2-1, with no clear D. Material: CD4+ or CD8+ T cells sorted from blood, obtained in a trial of the OX40 agonist ivuxolimab. The sequence came from an adult with an advanced solid tumor such as melanoma, head and neck, liver or kidney cancer. In DNA form, the CDR3 reads TGTGCCAGCACCAATGAGCAGTTCTTC. Translation gives CASTNEQFF.